A single sample gave rise to the 7 T cell receptor beta chains below, sequenced in a study of shared clonotypes between healthy human individuals. Clones were read by immunoSEQ multiplex PCR, and TCRdb kept only the in-frame ones, dropping some. The sample lists under 2,500,000 clones; approximately 95% were seen once. Material: naive CD4+ T cells sorted from blood. Subset denoted: CD45RA+ positively selected. Receptor source: a man younger than 30 in good health.

V and J are TRBV11-2 and TRBJ2-7; D possibly matches TRBD1 or TRBD2 (7 bases each). Trimming removed 0 bases at V and 9 bases at J, with 12 bases between. The germline CDR1 and CDR2 sequences are SGHAT and FQNNGV. The CDR3 is 13 residues long. CDR3 protein: CASSLETGRVQYF. As DNA, the CDR3 is TGTGCCAGCAGCTTAGAGACAGGGAGGGTGCAGTACTTC. Complete variable domain (other parts from reference TRBV11-2 and TRBJ2-7): EAGVAQSPRYKIIEKRQSVAFWCNPISGHATLYWYQQILGQGPKLLIQFQNNGVVDDSQLPKDRFSAERLKGVDSTLKIQPAKLEDSAVYLCASSLETGRVQYFGPGTRLTVT.

The J gene is TRBJ2-2, the V gene TRBV27, with 7 bases fitting TRBD1. V was clipped by 3 bases and J by 0 bases; unmatched bases: 4. The CDR3 length is 16 residues. Per germline, CDR1 MNHEY and CDR2 SMNVEV (reference sequence). The CDR3 coding sequence is TGTGCCAGCAGTTTGACAGGGACCTCGAACACCGGGGAGCTGTTTTTT. This codes for CASSLTGTSNTGELFF.

The rearrangement joins TRBV4-1 to TRBJ2-2; D perhaps matches TRBD1 (6 bases). Germline V CDR1 and CDR2: MGHRA, YSYEKL. This CDR3 is built from 19 residues. The V end was cut by 4 bases, the J end by 2 bases, with 23 bases between. The CDR3 here is CASSPQRFQNRDNTGELFF. The CDR3 DNA follows: TGCGCCAGCAGCCCCCAGAGGTTTCAAAACAGGGACAACACCGGGGAGCTGTTTTTT.

V and J are TRBV10-3 and TRBJ2-5; D tentatively fits TRBD1 or TRBD2 (6 bases each). The CDR3 is made up of 13 amino acids. The ends were cut back, 8 bases at V and 1 base at J, with 11 bases in the middle. CDR1 and CDR2 (germline): ENHRY, SYGVKD. In DNA form, the CDR3 reads TGTGCCATCGCCGGGGGCCTCCAAGAGACCCAGTACTTC. Its translation: CAIAGGLQETQYF.

This rearrangement joins TRBV9 to TRBJ2-7; weak D call: TRBD2 (6 bases). The CDR3 spans 14 residues. Trimming took off 0 bases at V and 9 bases at J, with 16 bases between the two ends. Germline V gene lookup returns CDR1 SGDLS and CDR2 YYNGEE. CDR3 in amino acids: CASSVEGGTATQYF. In DNA form, the CDR3 reads TGTGCCAGCAGCGTAGAGGGCGGGACGGCTACGCAGTACTTC.

The genes are TRBV29-1 and TRBJ1-4; perhaps TRBD1 as D (5 bases). Deletions cut 5 bases from V and 7 bases from J, with 17 bases between. The CDR3 runs 14 residues. The germline CDR1 and CDR2 sequences are SQVTM and ANQGSEA. CDR3 residues: CSVKVGPGGEKLFF. The CDR3 DNA follows: TGCAGCGTTAAAGTGGGACCCGGGGGTGAAAAACTGTTTTTT.

This chain uses TRBV30 with TRBJ2-7; D may be TRBD1 (6 bases). CDR1 GTSNPN and CDR2 SVGIG come from the germline V gene (reference sequence). CDR3 length: 13 residues. The ends were cut back, 5 bases at V and 5 bases at J, with 16 bases in the middle. CDR3 in amino acids: CAWRTGQSHEQYF. In DNA form, the CDR3 reads TGTGCCTGGCGGACCGGACAGTCCCACGAGCAGTACTTC.